Listed below are T cell receptor beta chains from one sample, sequenced in a study of PD-1 blockade in classical Hodgkin lymphoma. TCRdb keeps only in-frame clones here, not all; method: immunoSEQ multiplex PCR. The sample has tens of thousands of clones, roughly 89% seen once. Material: peripheral blood mononuclear cells (PBMCs), obtained before the second cycle of nivolumab. The receptors come from a human donor with classical Hodgkin lymphoma. CDR3s include the opening cysteine and the closing phenylalanine or tryptophan. Each record gives: V gene, D gene, J gene, CDR3 length, CDR3 protein. D genes are given only for firm matches.

V: TRBV20-1
D: .
J: TRBJ1-1
length: 11
CDR3: CSARDTPSAFF

V: TRBV6-5
D: TRBD2
J: TRBJ2-5
length: 15
CDR3: CASRFARGVQETQYF

V: TRBV28
D: .
J: TRBJ2-1
length: 16
CDR3: CASTLRWPQGYNEQFF

V: TRBV6-5
D: .
J: TRBJ2-3
length: 15
CDR3: CASSYVPRGPDTQYF

V: TRBV6-6
D: .
J: TRBJ2-2
length: 12
CDR3: CASSQNTGELFF

V: TRBV15
D: .
J: TRBJ2-5
length: 14
CDR3: CATSSGRSQETQYF

V: TRBV27
D: .
J: TRBJ2-3
length: 15
CDR3: CASSFATGAADTQYF

V: TRBV11-2
D: .
J: TRBJ2-1
length: 15
CDR3: CASSSGGTFGDEQFF

V: TRBV28
D: TRBD1
J: TRBJ2-7
length: 15
CDR3: CASSLPTGFSYEQYF

V: TRBV7-8
D: .
J: TRBJ2-2
length: 12
CDR3: CASSPENRELFF

V: TRBV5-1
D: .
J: TRBJ2-1
length: 19
CDR3: CASSLGPLRLVRLYNEQFF

V: TRBV7-9
D: .
J: TRBJ2-2
length: 13
CDR3: CASSPAVAGELFF

V: TRBV27
D: TRBD1
J: TRBJ2-5
length: 14
CDR3: CASIEGARGETQYF

V: TRBV2
D: .
J: TRBJ1-3
length: 14
CDR3: CASSVWPSGNTIYF

V: TRBV11-2
D: TRBD1
J: TRBJ1-2
length: 14
CDR3: CASSKTGSGYGYTF

V: TRBV7-6
D: .
J: TRBJ2-5
length: 17
CDR3: CASRTPSGGPYQETQYF

V: TRBV6-5
D: TRBD2
J: TRBJ2-1
length: 16
CDR3: CASSYSPGLAGGEQFF

V: TRBV10-3
D: .
J: TRBJ1-1
length: 11
CDR3: CAIKGVTEAFF

V: TRBV6-1
D: .
J: TRBJ2-7
length: 12
CDR3: CASSSDRYEQYF

V: TRBV5-4
D: .
J: TRBJ1-3
length: 15
CDR3: CASSLGAASGNTIYF

V: TRBV5-1
D: .
J: TRBJ2-5
length: 14
CDR3: CASSLDGRAETQYF

V: TRBV4-1
D: .
J: TRBJ2-1
length: 12
CDR3: CASSQGPDEQFF

V: TRBV4-1
D: TRBD1
J: TRBJ1-5
length: 15
CDR3: CASSEPGQANQPQHF

V: TRBV7-9
D: .
J: TRBJ2-1
length: 13
CDR3: CASSLGQYNEQFF

V: TRBV7-9
D: TRBD2
J: TRBJ2-1
length: 15
CDR3: CASSLLLAGMDEQFF

V: TRBV19
D: .
J: TRBJ2-1
length: 12
CDR3: CASTSDYNEQFF

V: TRBV27
D: TRBD2
J: TRBJ2-3
length: 15
CDR3: CASSYGGRGTDTQYF

V: TRBV2
D: .
J: TRBJ2-3
length: 15
CDR3: CASRDTWGHTDTQYF

V: TRBV10-2
D: .
J: TRBJ1-3
length: 14
CDR3: CASYGELAGNTIYF